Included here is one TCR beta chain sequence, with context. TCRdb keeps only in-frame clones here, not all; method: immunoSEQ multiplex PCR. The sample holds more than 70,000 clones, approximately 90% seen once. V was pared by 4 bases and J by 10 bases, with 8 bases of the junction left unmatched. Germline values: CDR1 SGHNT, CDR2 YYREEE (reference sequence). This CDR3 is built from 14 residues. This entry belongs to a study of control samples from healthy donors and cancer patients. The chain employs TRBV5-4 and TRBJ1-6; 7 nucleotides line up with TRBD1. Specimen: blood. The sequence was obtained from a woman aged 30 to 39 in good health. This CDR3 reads CASSLGQVESPLHF. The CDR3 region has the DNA TGTGCCAGCAGCCTTGGACAGGTAGAGTCACCCCTCCACTTT.